A single sample is the source of the 29 T cell receptor beta chains below, sequenced in a study of shared clonotypes between healthy human individuals. This table comes from immunoSEQ multiplex PCR, and its TCRdb copy is limited to in-frame clones, with some not included. Of about 700,000 clones listed, approximately 74% are singletons. Sequenced: memory CD4+ T cells sorted from blood. Documented subset: CD45RA-negative fraction. The receptors originated from a woman in her twenties or thirties in good health.

The CDR3 protein is CASSLDGTGDFEQYF. The DNA for the CDR3 is TGCGCCAGCAGCTTGGACGGGACAGGCGATTTCGAGCAGTACTTC. The J gene is TRBJ2-7, the V gene TRBV5-1, with 8 nucleotides matching TRBD1. V trimming: 0 bases; J trimming: 6 bases; junction bases outside the gene matches: 8. The CDR3 runs 15 residues. CDR1 is SGHRS, CDR2 YFSETQ, per germline.

The chain recombines TRBV27 with TRBJ1-2, with 9 bases lining up with TRBD1. Trimming at V came to 5 bases and at J to 2 bases, leaving 9 bases not matched to a gene. CDR3 length equals 16 residues. Germline V lookup: CDR1 MNHEY, CDR2 SMNVEV (reference sequence). The CDR3 region is CASSPNPGTGNYGYTF. CDR3 nucleotides: TGTGCCAGCAGTCCTAACCCCGGGACAGGGAACTATGGCTACACCTTC.

The genes are TRBV19 and TRBJ1-1; 7 bases map to TRBD1. Germline loops: CDR1 LNHDA, CDR2 SQIVND (reference sequence). The J segment lost 0 bases and the V segment lost 6 bases, leaving 10 bases of the junction unmatched. CDR3 length: 16 amino acids. CDR3 DNA: TGTGCCAGTAGGCGACAGGGAGGACGGCTGAACACTGAAGCTTTCTTT. Protein: CASRRQGGRLNTEAFF.

This chain links TRBV19 with TRBJ2-7; tentative D call: TRBD2 (6 bases). The germline V gene encodes CDR1 LNHDA and CDR2 SQIVND (reference sequence). CDR3 size: 17 residues. Trimming left V 10 bases short and J 5 bases short, with 30 bases between. DNA of the CDR3: TGTGCCACCGACCCGCCCCCCGTCGGGAGATGGGGCCACGAGCAGTACTTC. Its protein is CATDPPPVGRWGHEQYF.

The chain couples TRBV5-1 to TRBJ2-1, with 7 bases lining up with TRBD1. Looked up from germline, CDR1 is SGHRS and CDR2 is YFSETQ. The CDR3 totals 15 residues. V lost 4 bases and J lost 3; bases outside the gene matches: 7. The CDR3 nucleotides read TGCGCCAGCAGCCGGGACAGCCCCGACTACAATGAGCAGTTCTTC. Its translation: CASSRDSPDYNEQFF.

The chain links TRBV7-2 to TRBJ1-5; D not certain. This CDR3 is 16 amino acids long. Germline V CDR1 and CDR2: SGHTA, FQGNSA. V gave up 5 bases and J gave up 2 bases, with 16 bases separating them. The CDR3 region is CASSARPPAGNQPQHF. CDR3 DNA: TGTGCCAGCAGCGCTAGACCACCGGCGGGCAATCAGCCCCAGCATTTT.

The V and J genes are TRBV19 and TRBJ2-1, with TRBD2 matching over 7 bases. The CDR3 is 14 amino acids. Germline CDR1 LNHDA, CDR2 SQIVND (reference sequence). The J segment lost 0 bases and the V segment lost 8 bases, leaving 4 bases of the junction unmatched. Here the CDR3 DNA reads TGTGCCAGTGGACGCGGGAGCTCCTACAATGAGCAGTTCTTC. Its translation is CASGRGSSYNEQFF.

The rearrangement joins TRBV9 to TRBJ2-7; 7 bases fit TRBD2. V trimming: 0 bases; J trimming: 3 bases; junction bases outside the gene matches: 9. The CDR3 spans 16 residues. Germline CDR1 SGDLS, CDR2 YYNGEE. The CDR3, as DNA: TGTGCCAGCAGCGTAGAAGCGGGAAGTAGTATCTACGAGCAGTACTTC. Amino acids: CASSVEAGSSIYEQYF.

V usage is TRBV28 and J usage is TRBJ1-5; 8 positions agree with TRBD1. The CDR3 sequence is 15 residues long. V shed 6 bases, J shed 3 bases, and the junction held 7 bases outside the gene matches. The germline V gene encodes CDR1 MDHEN and CDR2 SYDVKM. Here the CDR3 DNA reads TGTGCCAGCAGCGCCCTGGACAGGGACAATCAGCCCCAGCATTTT. Protein product: CASSALDRDNQPQHF.

This chain joins TRBV6-5 and TRBJ1-4, with 8 bases matching TRBD1. The CDR3 runs to 14 residues. Germline CDR1 is MNHEY and CDR2 is SVGAGI. The V segment lost 7 bases and the J segment 7 bases; nucleotides outside the gene matches: 8. The CDR3 sequence is CASKPGQASEKLFF. The CDR3 DNA sequence: TGTGCCAGCAAACCGGGACAGGCCAGTGAAAAACTGTTTTTT.

This chain joins TRBV18 and TRBJ2-5, with 8 nucleotides matching TRBD1. The J call may be faulty, since TRBJ2-7 better matches the DNA end. CDR3 length: 15 residues. The germline V gene has CDR1 KGHSH and CDR2 LQKENI. The CDR3 sequence is CASSHQGQVKNEQYF. CDR3 coding DNA: TGTGCCAGCTCACATCAGGGACAGGTAAAGAACGAGCAGTACTTC.

This clone was observed a single time. This sequence joins TRBV29-1 and TRBJ2-5; D unresolved. Germline V lookup: CDR1 SQVTM, CDR2 ANQGSEA. The CDR3 length is 12 residues. The V gene lost 2 bases and the J gene lost 0 bases, with 4 bases spanning the gap. CDR3 protein: CSVERYQETQYF. The CDR3 DNA is TGCAGCGTTGAAAGGTACCAAGAGACCCAGTACTTC.

J is TRBJ1-2 and V is TRBV2; D unclear. The CDR3 consists of 14 residues. The germline V gene encodes CDR1 SNHLY and CDR2 FYNNEI. V lost 5 bases and J 0 bases, leaving 10 bases between the germline ends. Written as DNA, the CDR3 is TGTGCCAGCAGTAAAGACAAGGCTAACTATGGCTACACCTTC. Protein: CASSKDKANYGYTF.

The chain has TRBV28 and TRBJ2-3; 13 nucleotides align to TRBD2. The ends lost 5 bases at V and 6 bases at J; junction bases unmatched: 8. The germline V gene has CDR1 MDHEN and CDR2 SYDVKM. This CDR3 is built from 16 residues. This chain's CDR3 is CASSPGGLAGTDTQYF. In DNA form, the CDR3 reads TGTGCCAGCAGTCCCGGGGGACTAGCGGGAACTGATACGCAGTATTTT.

The chain joins TRBV27 to TRBJ2-1; 11 positions agree with TRBD1. The CDR3 runs to 15 residues. Trimming cost V 6 bases and J 6 bases; bases outside gene matches: 7. Germline CDR1 reads MNHEY; CDR2 reads SMNVEV (reference sequence). The CDR3 coding sequence is TGTGCCAGCAGCCCAGGGGGGACAGGGGGCAATGAGCAGTTCTTC. Amino acid sequence: CASSPGGTGGNEQFF.

This clone was recorded a few times. This specimen includes other DNA sequences encoding the same CDR3. This chain joins TRBV5-1 and TRBJ2-5; possibly TRBD2 for D (5 bases). Germline V lookup: CDR1 SGHRS, CDR2 YFSETQ. V was cut by 5 bases and J by 1 base, with 9 bases left in between. The CDR3 contains 13 residues. CDR3 region: CASRYGLQETQYF. The CDR3 DNA follows: TGCGCCAGCAGATATGGACTCCAAGAGACCCAGTACTTC.

CDR3 DNA: TGTGCCAGCAGCGACTCGGGGGACACGCAGTATTTT. Translation: CASSDSGDTQYF. V usage is TRBV7-8 and J usage is TRBJ2-3; possible D gene TRBD2, 6 bases. Trimming left V 5 bases short and J 9 bases short, with 12 bases between. The CDR3 contains 12 residues. Germline V lookup: CDR1 SGHVS, CDR2 FQNEAQ. The full variable domain, with the rest looked up from reference TRBV7-8 and TRBJ2-3, is GAGVSQSPRYKVAKRGQDVALRCDPISGHVSLFWYQQALGQGPEFLTYFQNEAQLDKSGLPSDRFFAERPEGSVSTLKIQRTQQEDSAVYLCASSDSGDTQYFGPGTRLTVL.

CDR3 sequence (DNA): TGTGCCAGCAGTGAAGGCAACAGAACAACTAATGAAAAACTGTTTTTT. Its protein product is CASSEGNRTTNEKLFF. V gene TRBV6-1 combines with J gene TRBJ1-4; D unclear. Per the germline V gene, CDR1 is MNHNS and CDR2 is SASEGT. Trimming took off 1 base at V and 0 bases at J, with 9 bases between the two ends. This CDR3 spans 16 amino acids.

This clone has a handful of counts. This chain connects TRBV18 to TRBJ2-4; 11 nucleotides match TRBD1. The ends lost 2 bases at V and 9 bases at J; junction bases unmatched: 3. CDR3 length: 14 residues. Germline CDR1 reads KGHSH; CDR2 reads LQKENI. CDR3 DNA sequence: TGTGCCAGCTCACCAGGACAGGGGGCCGTCATTCAGTACTTC. Protein sequence: CASSPGQGAVIQYF.

The chain recombines TRBV10-2 with TRBJ2-7; maybe TRBD2 (5 bases). Germline assignment: CDR1 WSHSY and CDR2 SAAADI. Deletions cut 8 bases from V and 3 bases from J, with 17 bases between. The length of the CDR3 is 14 residues. For the CDR3, the DNA is TGCGCCAGCTTCCGGAATCGAGGGAGCTACGAGCAGTACTTC. Its translation is CASFRNRGSYEQYF.

The rearrangement uses TRBV4-1 and TRBJ1-5; the D gene is possibly TRBD1 (5 bases). Deletions cut 4 bases from V and 2 bases from J, with 12 bases between. The germline CDR1 and CDR2 sequences are MGHRA and YSYEKL. This CDR3 contains 15 residues. The CDR3 sequence: CASSRRGEGNQPQHF. The CDR3 DNA is TGCGCCAGCAGCCGACGAGGGGAAGGCAATCAGCCCCAGCATTTT.

This clone was detected once. This sequence joins TRBV2 and TRBJ2-5; 8 bases are a match to TRBD2. V lost 7 bases and J lost 3; bases outside the gene matches: 4. CDR1 is SNHLY, CDR2 FYNNEI, per germline. This CDR3 comprises 13 residues. The DNA for the CDR3 is TGTGCCAGCACGCGGGAGGTCGAAGAGACCCAGTACTTC. This translates into CASTREVEETQYF.

This clone was found once. This chain connects TRBV5-8 to TRBJ2-3, with 11 nucleotides matching TRBD1. From germline, CDR1 is SGHTS and CDR2 YDEGEE. The CDR3 is 16 amino acids. Trimming removed 1 base from V and 5 bases from J; junction bases left unmatched: 6. The chain's CDR3 is CASSLSRTGGLDTQYF. CDR3 sequence (DNA): TGTGCCAGCAGCTTGTCCAGGACAGGGGGCTTAGATACGCAGTATTTT. Together with reference TRBV5-8 and TRBJ2-3, the CDR3 gives the full variable domain: EAGVTQSPTHLIKTRGQQATLRCSPISGHTSVYWYQQALGLGLQFLLWYDEGEERNRGNFPPRFSGRQFPNYSSELNVNALELEDSALYLCASSLSRTGGLDTQYFGPGTRLTVL.

This chain connects TRBV13 to TRBJ2-7, with D tentatively TRBD1 or TRBD2 (5 bases each). Trimming shortened V by 5 bases and J by 4 bases, and 15 bases separated the two germline ends. The germline V gene has CDR1 PRHDT and CDR2 FYEKMQ (reference sequence). CDR3 length: 14 residues. The DNA for the CDR3 is TGTGCCAGCAGCCCGGGGTCCAGGGAGTACGAGCAGTACTTC. Protein: CASSPGSREYEQYF.

This clone showed up just once. The chain is built from TRBV5-6 and TRBJ1-2; tentatively, D is TRBD1 (5 bases). The CDR3 has 16 amino acids. Trimming took off 4 bases at V and 3 bases at J, with 19 bases between the two ends. In germline, CDR1 is SGHDT, CDR2 YYEEEE. CDR3 region: CASSLGGGLLDYGYTF. The CDR3 nucleotides read TGTGCCAGCAGCCTGGGCGGGGGACTACTCGACTATGGCTACACCTTC.

As concerns this clone: One base separates it from a far larger clone, so it is likely a read error. The same CDR3 also results from other DNA sequences found in this sample. This rearrangement joins TRBV5-1 to TRBJ2-1; weak D call: TRBD2 (6 bases). V lost 0 bases, J lost 1 base, and 17 bases lay in between. Germline values: CDR1 SGHRS, CDR2 YFSETQ. This CDR3 has 18 residues. CDR3 DNA sequence: TGCGCCAGCAGCTTGGAAAGCGGTTGGGGAGGTTCCTACAATGAGCAGTTCTTC. Protein product: CASSLESGWGGSYNEQFF.

A single count supports this clone. The chain uses TRBV10-3 and TRBJ1-4; unclear D gene. CDR1 is ENHRY and CDR2 is SYGVKD in the germline V gene. The CDR3 spans 14 residues. V was trimmed by 3 bases and J by 8 bases, leaving 13 bases between them. CDR3 protein: CAISDGRQQEKLFF. The CDR3 region has the DNA TGTGCCATCAGTGACGGCAGGCAGCAAGAAAAACTGTTTTTT.

The chain is built from TRBV14 and TRBJ2-2; a possible D gene is TRBD2 (6 bases). CDR3 size: 18 residues. The germline gives CDR1 SGHDN, CDR2 FVKESK. Trimming pared 3 bases from V and 3 bases from J, leaving 20 bases between. For the CDR3, the DNA is TGTGCCAGCAGCCAGGACCCCTCGGATGCGGGATACACCGGGGAGCTGTTTTTT. It yields the protein CASSQDPSDAGYTGELFF.

The V and J genes are TRBV19 and TRBJ1-3; D gene ambiguous. Trimming removed 8 bases at V and 3 bases at J, with 23 bases between. The CDR3 is made up of 17 amino acids. Germline CDR1 is LNHDA and CDR2 is SQIVND (reference sequence). This CDR3 reads CASYKGLPRVGGNTIYF. The CDR3 DNA follows: TGTGCCAGTTATAAGGGTCTCCCTAGGGTAGGTGGAAACACCATATATTTT.